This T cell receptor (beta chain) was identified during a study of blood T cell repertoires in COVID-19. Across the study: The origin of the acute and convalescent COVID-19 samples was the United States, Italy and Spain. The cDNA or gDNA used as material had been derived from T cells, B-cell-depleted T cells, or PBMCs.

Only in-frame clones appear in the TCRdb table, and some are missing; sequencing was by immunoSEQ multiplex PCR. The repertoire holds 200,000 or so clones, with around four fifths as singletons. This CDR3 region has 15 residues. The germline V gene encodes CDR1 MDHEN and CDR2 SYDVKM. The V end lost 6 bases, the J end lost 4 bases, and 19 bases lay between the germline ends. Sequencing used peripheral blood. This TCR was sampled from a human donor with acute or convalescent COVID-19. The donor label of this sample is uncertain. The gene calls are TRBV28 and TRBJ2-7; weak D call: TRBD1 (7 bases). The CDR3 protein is CASSRTGVGGYEQYF. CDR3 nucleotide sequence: TGTGCCAGCAGCCGAACAGGGGTGGGGGGTTACGAGCAGTACTTC.